One and the same sample provided the 15 T cell receptor beta chains below, sequenced in a study of CD8+ T cells in alopecia areata. Sequencing templates came from extracted RNA that was reverse transcribed into cDNA. Profiling relied on immunoSEQ multiplex PCR, and the TCRdb table lists in-frame clones only, not all of them. The data show under 110,000 clones, about 60% seen once. Indicated treatment: oral pan-JAK inhibitor, 5-10 mg twice daily. This sample comprised CD8+ T cells sorted from blood, obtained at approximately week 60, from a patient treated with tofacitinib. The receptors were gathered from a human donor with alopecia areata.

This clone was observed a few times. This chain links TRBV2 with TRBJ2-3; D unresolved. The CDR3 is made up of 10 amino acids. CDR1 is SNHLY and CDR2 is FYNNEI in the germline V gene. V lost 10 bases and J 3 bases, leaving 5 bases between the germline ends. CDR3 nucleotide sequence: TGTGCCACAACTACAGATACGCAGTATTTT. This translates into CATTTDTQYF.

The chain is built from TRBV13 and TRBJ2-7; TRBD2 matches 8 bases. This CDR3 is 15 amino acids long. With 3 bases clipped from V and 5 bases from J, the junction kept 9 bases outside the gene matches. From germline, CDR1 is PRHDT and CDR2 FYEKMQ (reference sequence). The CDR3 DNA sequence: TGTGCCAGCAGCTTCGGGAGGGCAGGGCCTGACGAGCAGTACTTC. This encodes CASSFGRAGPDEQYF.

The V and J genes are TRBV29-1 and TRBJ2-1; TRBD2 might be the D (6 bases). The ends were cut back, 3 bases at V and 0 bases at J, with 15 bases in the middle. The CDR3 is made up of 16 amino acids. Germline V gene lookup returns CDR1 SQVTM and CDR2 ANQGSEA. CDR3 sequence: CSVEGSGLTSYNEQFF. CDR3 DNA: TGCAGCGTTGAGGGATCGGGACTGACCTCCTACAATGAGCAGTTCTTC.

The rearrangement uses TRBV5-1 and TRBJ2-3, with D hard to call. This CDR3 is built from 15 residues. Germline V gene lookup returns CDR1 SGHRS and CDR2 YFSETQ. Trimming cost V 0 bases and J 4 bases, with 12 bases left between them. CDR3 amino acids: CASSLDTPGPDTQYF. The CDR3 coding sequence is TGCGCCAGCAGCTTGGACACCCCAGGTCCAGATACGCAGTATTTT. Full variable domain (remainder filled in from reference TRBV5-1 and TRBJ2-3): KAGVTQTPRYLIKTRGQQVTLSCSPISGHRSVSWYQQTPGQGLQFLFEYFSETQRNKGNFPGRFSGRQFSNSRSEMNVSTLELGDSALYLCASSLDTPGPDTQYFGPGTRLTVL.

The chain uses TRBV7-9 and TRBJ2-2; 7 nucleotides match TRBD1. The CDR3 extends over 16 amino acids. The germline gives CDR1 SEHNR, CDR2 FQNEAQ (reference sequence). Trimming removed 3 bases from V and 2 bases from J; junction bases left unmatched: 6. The CDR3 reads CASSFKDRRNTGELFF. DNA of the CDR3: TGTGCCAGCAGCTTCAAGGACAGGCGAAACACCGGGGAGCTGTTTTTT.

The chain couples TRBV6-5 to TRBJ1-2; TRBD1 is a possible D gene (6 bases). Germline CDR1 MNHEY, CDR2 SVGAGI. Trimming removed 2 bases from V and 5 bases from J, with 15 bases in between. There are 15 residues in the CDR3. CDR3 bases: TGTGCCAGCAGTTACGACGTAGGACAGTCTTATGGCTACACCTTC. This translates into CASSYDVGQSYGYTF.

This clone appeared a few times. The rearrangement links TRBV19 to TRBJ1-5; D gene unclear. V was trimmed by 4 bases and J by 5 bases, leaving 15 bases between them. The CDR3 consists of 15 residues. Germline V lookup: CDR1 LNHDA, CDR2 SQIVND (reference sequence). The CDR3 protein is CASSTNRVSDQPQHF. The DNA of the CDR3 is TGTGCCAGTAGTACAAATAGGGTGTCAGATCAGCCCCAGCATTTT.

V and J are TRBV5-4 and TRBJ2-1; D is possibly TRBD2 (5 bases). Germline V CDR1 and CDR2: SGHNT, YYREEE (reference sequence). With 0 bases removed from V and 10 bases from J, the gap between germline ends came to 14 bases. The CDR3 is made up of 14 amino acids. The CDR3 DNA reads TGTGCCAGCAGCTTGGGCGGGCCCCTCGGGGAGCAGTTCTTC. It is translated as CASSLGGPLGEQFF.

J is TRBJ2-6 and V is TRBV30, with a tentative D call TRBD2 (5 bases). The V gene lost 5 bases and the J gene lost 4 bases, with 12 bases spanning the gap. The CDR3 is made up of 14 amino acids. Looked up from germline, CDR1 is GTSNPN and CDR2 is SVGIG (reference sequence). CDR3 bases: TGTGCCTGGGGTCGTAGCGCGGGGGCCAACGTCCTGACTTTC. As protein: CAWGRSAGANVLTF.

This chain connects TRBV19 to TRBJ1-5, with D tentatively TRBD1 (5 bases). Germline CDR1 reads LNHDA; CDR2 reads SQIVND (reference sequence). The CDR3 spans 16 residues. The germline V and J ends were trimmed by 0 bases and 7 bases, with 16 bases remaining between them. The CDR3 sequence is CASSIDSGPRGQPQHF. In nucleotides, the CDR3 is TGTGCCAGTAGTATAGACTCGGGGCCACGGGGACAGCCCCAGCATTTT.

This CDR3 reads CATSGLVRSTDTQYF. CDR3 in DNA: TGTGCCACCAGCGGACTTGTCCGTAGCACAGATACGCAGTATTTT. The rearrangement joins TRBV15 to TRBJ2-3, with D possibly matching TRBD2 (5 bases). CDR1 is LNHNV and CDR2 is YYDKDF in the germline V gene (reference sequence). Trimming took off 5 bases at V and 0 bases at J, with 12 bases between the two ends. The CDR3 totals 15 residues.

In its sample, this clone was seen a few times. V gene TRBV14 combines with J gene TRBJ1-6; unclear D gene. V lost 1 base, J lost 9 bases, and 4 bases lay in between. This CDR3 spans 12 amino acids. Germline CDR1 is SGHDN and CDR2 is FVKESK. CDR3 protein: CASSQGSSPLHF. The CDR3 DNA reads TGTGCCAGCAGCCAAGGTAGTTCACCCCTCCACTTT.

The rearrangement joins TRBV30 to TRBJ2-7; D gene unclear. CDR3 length: 14 residues. With 5 bases removed from V and 1 base from J, the gap between germline ends came to 15 bases. The germline CDR1 and CDR2 sequences are GTSNPN and SVGIG (reference sequence). CDR3 nucleotides: TGTGCCTGGTCAGAGGACGGGTTATCCTACGAGCAGTACTTC. Its translation: CAWSEDGLSYEQYF.

The V call is TRBV12-5, the J call TRBJ2-7; no clear D. Germline V gene data show CDR1 as LGHNT and CDR2 as FRNRAP. CDR3 length: 12 amino acids. The V end was cut by 3 bases, the J end by 5 bases, with 8 bases between. In DNA form, the CDR3 reads TGTGCTAGTGGTTTAAACCCAAACGAGCAGTACTTC. Amino acid sequence: CASGLNPNEQYF.

The V call is TRBV7-6, the J call TRBJ1-2, with 8 bases identical to TRBD1. The CDR3 spans 15 residues. V lost 4 bases to trimming and J lost 7 bases; unmatched junction nucleotides: 11. The germline V gene encodes CDR1 SGHVS and CDR2 FNYEAQ. CDR3 residues: CASSSWGRGLGGYTF. For the CDR3, the DNA is TGTGCCAGCAGCTCCTGGGGCAGGGGGCTCGGTGGCTACACCTTC.